Presented here are 16 T cell receptor beta chains from one specimen sequenced in a study of post-analysis software for immune sequencing data. Findings and caveats of the study: The study found TRBV5-6, TRBV5-1 and TRBV20-1 among a few TRBV segments more frequent in patients than controls.

TCR beta cDNA libraries included unique molecular identifiers. TCRdb reprocessed the PCR reads via MiXCR and lists one record per CDR3 protein. The sample consists of more than 500,000 distinct CDR3 sequences, around a third of them appearing once. No antigens are known for them. Sequenced material: blood. These receptors all stem from a girl under 18 with multiple sclerosis.

J is TRBJ2-5 and V is TRBV24-1; either TRBD1 or TRBD2 may fit D (6 bases each). The germline V gene has CDR1 KGHDR and CDR2 SFDVKD. The CDR3 extends over 15 amino acids. V lost 3 bases to trimming and J lost 1 base, with 11 bases between them. The CDR3 DNA is TGTGCCACCAGTGATCCCCGGGGGCCCCAAGAGACCCAGTACTTC. Amino acids: CATSDPRGPQETQYF.

The table lists this clonotype with a few counts. This chain uses TRBV4-1 with TRBJ1-2; 7 bases are a match to TRBD1. CDR1 is MGHRA, CDR2 YSYEKL, per germline. With V trimmed by 1 base and J by 4 bases, 3 bases remained unmatched. The CDR3 is 14 residues long. The CDR3, as DNA: TGCGCCAGCAGCCAAGGACAGGGCGGCTATGGCTACACCTTC. Amino acids: CASSQGQGGYGYTF.

The rearrangement links TRBV7-8 to TRBJ2-7; no definite D call. This CDR3 is 13 amino acids long. The germline V and J ends were trimmed by 4 bases and 0 bases, with 7 bases remaining between them. Germline lookup yields CDR1 SGHVS and CDR2 FQNEAQ. The CDR3 loop is CASSSHLSYEQYF. CDR3 DNA sequence: TGTGCCAGCAGCTCTCACCTCTCCTACGAGCAGTACTTC. Using reference TRBV7-8 and TRBJ2-7 for the parts outside the CDR3, the full variable domain is GAGVSQSPRYKVAKRGQDVALRCDPISGHVSLFWYQQALGQGPEFLTYFQNEAQLDKSGLPSDRFFAERPEGSVSTLKIQRTQQEDSAVYLCASSSHLSYEQYFGPGTRLTVT.

The rearrangement uses TRBV10-3 and TRBJ2-6; unclear D gene. Germline lookup yields CDR1 ENHRY and CDR2 SYGVKD. V was shortened by 3 bases and J by 0 bases, with 9 bases between the two germline ends. CDR3 length: 16 amino acids. CDR3 DNA: TGTGCCATCAGTGATTCCTGGGGCTCTGGGGCCAACGTCCTGACTTTC. This gives the protein CAISDSWGSGANVLTF.

This clonotype was picked up a small number of times. The CDR3 protein is CASSQGVTRTYYEQYF. The CDR3 nucleotides are TGCGCCAGCAGCCAGGGCGTGACACGGACCTACTACGAGCAGTACTTC. The chain recombines TRBV5-1 with TRBJ2-7; tentative D call: TRBD1 (5 bases). Trimming took 4 bases from V and 3 from J, leaving 20 bases between them. This CDR3 is 16 amino acids long. Germline CDR1 is SGHRS and CDR2 is YFSETQ. The variable domain in full, with the rest retrieved from reference TRBV5-1 and TRBJ2-7, is KAGVTQTPRYLIKTRGQQVTLSCSPISGHRSVSWYQQTPGQGLQFLFEYFSETQRNKGNFPGRFSGRQFSNSRSEMNVSTLELGDSALYLCASSQGVTRTYYEQYFGPGTRLTVT.

The chain combines TRBV20-1 with TRBJ1-2, with TRBD1 as a possible D gene (6 bases). Germline CDR1 and CDR2: DFQATT and SNEGSKA (reference sequence). CDR3 length: 14 residues. Trimming removed 3 bases from V and 8 bases from J, with 19 bases in between. The CDR3 coding sequence is TGCAGTGCTAGTGACCTTGGACAGTTTGAAGGCTACACCTTC. Protein product: CSASDLGQFEGYTF.

V is TRBV4-1 and J is TRBJ2-1; TRBD2 matches at 7 bases. Looked up from germline, CDR1 is MGHRA and CDR2 is YSYEKL. The ends lost 0 bases at V and 10 bases at J; junction bases unmatched: 9. CDR3 length: 15 residues. The CDR3 nucleotides are TGCGCCAGCAGCCAAGATCCCCAGGCGGGGGACGAGCAGTTCTTC. The encoded protein is CASSQDPQAGDEQFF.

The chain has TRBV4-1 and TRBJ1-1; D is unclear. The CDR3 extends over 14 amino acids. V was trimmed by 1 base and J by 1 base, leaving 7 bases between them. Germline CDR1 reads MGHRA; CDR2 reads YSYEKL. CDR3 bases: TGCGCCAGCAGCCAAGTATCCGGGAACACTGAAGCTTTCTTT. Translation: CASSQVSGNTEAFF.

J is TRBJ2-5 and V is TRBV10-3; D not resolved. This CDR3 is 14 amino acids long. The germline CDR1 and CDR2 sequences are ENHRY and SYGVKD. V lost 2 bases and J 2 bases, leaving 9 bases between the germline ends. CDR3 in amino acids: CAISEASDQETQYF. The CDR3 DNA sequence: TGTGCCATCAGTGAGGCATCGGATCAAGAGACCCAGTACTTC.

This chain uses TRBV3-1 with TRBJ1-6; D remains unclear. The CDR3 length is 15 residues. The V end was cut by 0 bases, the J end by 9 bases, with 12 bases between. The germline gives CDR1 LGHDT, CDR2 YNNKEL (reference sequence). CDR3 coding DNA: TGTGCCAGCAGCCAAGATCGAGGGATCAGTTCACCCCTCCACTTT. It is translated as CASSQDRGISSPLHF.

This clonotype came up a few times. The chain is built from TRBV28 and TRBJ2-3; a weak D match, TRBD2 (7 bases). V shed 8 bases and J shed 4 bases, with 22 bases lying between them. Germline values: CDR1 MDHEN, CDR2 SYDVKM. The CDR3 consists of 16 residues. The CDR3 DNA reads TGTGCCAGCGTGCTGGCGGGGGCGTTGAGGCCAGATACGCAGTATTTT. Encoded protein: CASVLAGALRPDTQYF. The full variable domain, its missing parts supplied by reference TRBV28 and TRBJ2-3, is DVKVTQSSRYLVKRTGEKVFLECVQDMDHENMFWYRQDPGLGLRLIYFSYDVKMKEKGDIPEGYSVSREKKERFSLILESASTNQTSMYLCASVLAGALRPDTQYFGPGTRLTVL.

This clonotype came up a few times. Written as DNA, the CDR3 is TGCGCCAGCAGCCAAGGTCCCTCTGAGGGTTGGGGACGGGTCACCCTCCACTTT. Amino acid sequence: CASSQGPSEGWGRVTLHF. The chain employs TRBV4-1 and TRBJ1-6; a possible D gene is TRBD1 (5 bases). Germline-derived CDR1 and CDR2 are MGHRA and YSYEKL. Between the trimmed V and J ends, which lost 1 base and 14 bases, there was a span of 27 bases. This CDR3 has 18 residues.

This clonotype was picked up one time. The chain is built from TRBV29-1 and TRBJ2-1; no clear D. In germline, CDR1 is SQVTM, CDR2 ANQGSEA. This CDR3 is built from 14 residues. V dropped 4 bases and J dropped 2 bases, with 12 bases sitting between them. CDR3 DNA sequence: TGCAGCGTTGCACGGCATGTTCCCTACAATGAGCAGTTCTTC. This gives the protein CSVARHVPYNEQFF.

The gene calls are TRBV5-1 and TRBJ2-1; possibly TRBD1 for D (6 bases). CDR1 is SGHRS and CDR2 is YFSETQ in the germline V gene. The ends were cut back, 2 bases at V and 2 bases at J, with 11 bases in the middle. This CDR3 contains 15 residues. The CDR3 nucleotides are TGCGCCAGCAGCTTTACGGACAGTGCCTACAATGAGCAGTTCTTC. Translating gives CASSFTDSAYNEQFF.

The chain carries TRBV29-1 and TRBJ2-5; TRBD2 agrees at 9 bases. CDR3 size: 14 residues. V lost 6 bases, J lost 11 bases, and 16 bases stayed unmatched. Germline values: CDR1 SQVTM, CDR2 ANQGSEA. CDR3 in amino acids: CSVTGTSNYNGQYF. The CDR3 DNA reads TGCAGCGTCACCGGGACTAGCAATTACAATGGGCAGTACTTC.

The chain is built from TRBV21-1 and TRBJ2-3. TRBV21-1 is a known pseudogene. The CDR3 totals 15 residues. The CDR3 DNA reads as TGTGCCAGCAGCCCGATACCATTACCAACAGATACGCAGTATTTT. Its protein product is CASSPIPLPTDTQYF.